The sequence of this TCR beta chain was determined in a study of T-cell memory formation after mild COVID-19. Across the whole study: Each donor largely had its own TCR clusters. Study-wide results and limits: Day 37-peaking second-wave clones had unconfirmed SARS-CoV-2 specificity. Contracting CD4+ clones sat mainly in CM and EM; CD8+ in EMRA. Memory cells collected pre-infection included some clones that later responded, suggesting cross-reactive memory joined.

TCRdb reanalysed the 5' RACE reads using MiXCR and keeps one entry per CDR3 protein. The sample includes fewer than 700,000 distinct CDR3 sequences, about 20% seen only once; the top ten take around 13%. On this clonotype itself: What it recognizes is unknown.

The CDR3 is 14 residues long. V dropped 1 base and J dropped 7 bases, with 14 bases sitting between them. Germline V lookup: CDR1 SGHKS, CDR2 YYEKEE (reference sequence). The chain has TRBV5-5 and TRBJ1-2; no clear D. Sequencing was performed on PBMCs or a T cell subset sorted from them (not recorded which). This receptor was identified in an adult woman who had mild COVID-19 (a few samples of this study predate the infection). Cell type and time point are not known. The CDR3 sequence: CASSLYPEVGGYTF. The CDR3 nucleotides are TGTGCCAGCAGCTTGTATCCCGAGGTTGGTGGCTACACCTTC.